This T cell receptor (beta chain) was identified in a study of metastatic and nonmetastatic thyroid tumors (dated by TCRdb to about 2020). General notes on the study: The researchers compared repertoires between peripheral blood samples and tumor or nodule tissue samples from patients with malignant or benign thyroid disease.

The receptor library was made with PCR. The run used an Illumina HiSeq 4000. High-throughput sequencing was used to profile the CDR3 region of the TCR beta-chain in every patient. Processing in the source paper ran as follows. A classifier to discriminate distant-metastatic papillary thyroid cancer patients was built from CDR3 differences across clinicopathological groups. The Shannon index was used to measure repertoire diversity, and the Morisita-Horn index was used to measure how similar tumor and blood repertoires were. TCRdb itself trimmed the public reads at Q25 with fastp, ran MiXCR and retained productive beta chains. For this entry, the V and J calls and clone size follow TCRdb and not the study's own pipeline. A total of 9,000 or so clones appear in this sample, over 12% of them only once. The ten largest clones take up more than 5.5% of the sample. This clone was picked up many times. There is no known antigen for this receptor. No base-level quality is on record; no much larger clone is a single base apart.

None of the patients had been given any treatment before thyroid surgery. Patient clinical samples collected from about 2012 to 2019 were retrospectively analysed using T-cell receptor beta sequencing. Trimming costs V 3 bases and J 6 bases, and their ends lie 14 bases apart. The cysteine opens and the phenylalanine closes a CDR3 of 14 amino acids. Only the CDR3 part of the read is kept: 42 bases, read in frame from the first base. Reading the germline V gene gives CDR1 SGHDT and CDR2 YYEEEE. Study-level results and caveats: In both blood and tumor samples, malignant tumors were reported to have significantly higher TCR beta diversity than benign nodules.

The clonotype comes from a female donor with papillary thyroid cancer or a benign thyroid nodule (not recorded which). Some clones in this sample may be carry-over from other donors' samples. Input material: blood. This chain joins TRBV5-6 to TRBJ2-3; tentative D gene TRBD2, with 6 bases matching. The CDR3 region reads CASSSTVRGDTQYF. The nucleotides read TGTGCCAGCAGCTCGACAGTACGGGGGGATACGCAGTATTTT.